The 13 T cell receptor beta chains below all came from one sample that was sequenced in a study of a mutant IDH1 vaccine in newly diagnosed glioma. Some clones are missing from TCRdb's copy, which holds only in-frame ones; the method was immunoSEQ multiplex PCR. There are 58,000 or so clones in the sample; over 80% occur only once, and 3% to 4% lies in the top ten. These receptors lack a known antigen. The time point is: week 47, end of study. The content of each vaccine dose was 300 ug of mutant IDH1 20-mer peptide, and topical imiquimod accompanied it. The source was PBMCs, collected from a glioma patient whose treatment included an IDH1 peptide vaccine. Every receptor here comes from a woman aged 50 to 60 with glioma.

The V call is TRBV6-4, the J call TRBJ1-1; 7 nucleotides line up with TRBD1. CDR3 length: 14 residues. Trimming cost V 6 bases and J 6 bases; bases outside gene matches: 10. Germline CDR1 MRHNA, CDR2 SNTAGT. In DNA, the CDR3 is TGTGCCAGCAGACCAGACAGGGAATTGGCTGAAGCTTTCTTT. Protein: CASRPDRELAEAFF.

The chain joins TRBV30 to TRBJ1-4; D is possibly TRBD1 (5 bases). CDR1 and CDR2 from the germline V gene are GTSNPN and SVGIG (reference sequence). V was clipped by 7 bases and J by 5 bases, with 17 bases between them. CDR3 length: 14 residues. The CDR3 region has the DNA TGTGCCTTGGGGGAGGTAGACGGAAATGAAAAACTGTTTTTT. It specifies CALGEVDGNEKLFF.

The chain carries TRBV6-5 and TRBJ2-6, with D uncertain. Germline V gene sequence: CDR1 MNHEY, CDR2 SVGAGI. The ends were cut back, 7 bases at V and 0 bases at J, with 10 bases in the middle. The CDR3 consists of 15 residues. Here the CDR3 reads CASTSGISGANVLTF. CDR3 bases: TGTGCCAGCACCTCTGGGATCTCTGGGGCCAACGTCCTGACTTTC.

This clone was seen just once. The chain recombines TRBV4-2 with TRBJ1-5; 10 bases are a match to TRBD1. This CDR3 is built from 16 residues. The V gene's germline CDR1 is LGHNA and CDR2 YNFKEQ. Germline trimming cut 1 base from V and 4 bases from J; bases unmatched to any gene: 4. As DNA, the CDR3 is TGTGCCAGCAGCCAAGTAGGGACAGGGGAAAATCAGCCCCAGCATTTT. Translation gives CASSQVGTGENQPQHF.

V is TRBV7-9 and J is TRBJ2-3, with D possibly matching TRBD2 (6 bases). This CDR3 spans 19 amino acids. The V gene's germline CDR1 is SEHNR and CDR2 FQNEAQ (reference sequence). V was trimmed by 2 bases and J by 2 bases, leaving 23 bases between them. Here the CDR3 DNA reads TGTGCCAGCAGCTTAAGGGAGACACGGACTAACCAGAACACAGATACGCAGTATTTT. This encodes CASSLRETRTNQNTDTQYF.

The V and J genes are TRBV6-1 and TRBJ2-7, with TRBD1 as a possible D gene (6 bases). V gave up 5 bases and J gave up 4 bases, with 15 bases separating them. CDR3 length: 14 amino acids. In germline, CDR1 is MNHNS, CDR2 SASEGT. CDR3 amino acids: CASSLYRVPYEQYF. The CDR3 nucleotides are TGTGCCAGCAGTTTATACAGGGTTCCATACGAGCAGTACTTC.

The chain has TRBV6-6 and TRBJ2-3; D ambiguous. Germline V lookup: CDR1 MNHNY, CDR2 SVGAGI (reference sequence). This CDR3 is 16 amino acids long. V was trimmed by 6 bases and J by 4 bases, leaving 20 bases between them. This CDR3 is CASRDESTRGSDTQYF. The CDR3 DNA reads TGTGCCAGCAGAGATGAAAGCACAAGAGGTTCAGATACGCAGTATTTT.

The chain uses TRBV15 and TRBJ1-4, with D perhaps TRBD1 (5 bases). This CDR3 comprises 13 residues. The V end was cut by 6 bases, the J end by 7 bases, with 12 bases between. The germline gives CDR1 LNHNV, CDR2 YYDKDF (reference sequence). CDR3 protein: CATRAPGGEKLFF. CDR3 bases: TGTGCCACCAGGGCTCCCGGGGGTGAAAAACTGTTTTTT.

V is TRBV2 and J is TRBJ2-3; 11 bases match TRBD1. Trimming cost V 6 bases and J 4 bases; bases outside gene matches: 12. The germline V gene encodes CDR1 SNHLY and CDR2 FYNNEI. The CDR3 length is 17 residues. CDR3 amino acids: CASRGWVGTGGADTQYF. The DNA for the CDR3 is TGTGCCAGCAGGGGCTGGGTCGGGACAGGGGGAGCAGATACGCAGTATTTT.

The chain recombines TRBV27 with TRBJ2-5, with unresolved D. The CDR3 contains 13 residues. Germline CDR1 is MNHEY and CDR2 is SMNVEV (reference sequence). V dropped 3 bases and J dropped 2 bases, with 7 bases sitting between them. Here the CDR3 DNA reads TGTGCCAGCAGTTTCCGACTGCAAGAGACCCAGTACTTC. Translated, it gives CASSFRLQETQYF.

The V gene is TRBV5-1, the J gene TRBJ2-1; 8 bases fit TRBD2. The junction had 9 bases not matched to a gene; V was cut back by 4 bases and J by 9 bases. This CDR3 spans 14 amino acids. Per the germline V gene, CDR1 is SGHRS and CDR2 is YFSETQ. CDR3 bases: TGCGCCAGCAGCCCAACAGCGGGGGCTTCTGAGCAGTTCTTC. Encoded protein: CASSPTAGASEQFF.

V gene TRBV19 combines with J gene TRBJ1-5; 7 bases agree with TRBD1. The CDR3 extends over 15 amino acids. Unmatched junction bases numbered 13, after V lost 7 bases and J lost 7 bases. Germline assignment: CDR1 LNHDA and CDR2 SQIVND (reference sequence). CDR3 sequence (DNA): TGTGCCAGTAACCTCCCCACAGGGGCTGGACAGCCCCAGCATTTT. Its protein is CASNLPTGAGQPQHF.

This rearrangement joins TRBV9 to TRBJ2-5; 13 bases fit TRBD2. The V gene's germline CDR1 is SGDLS and CDR2 YYNGEE. The length of the CDR3 is 18 residues. V shed 0 bases, J shed 4 bases, and the junction held 9 bases outside the gene matches. The CDR3 bases are TGTGCCAGCAGCGTAGCTCGGGGACTAGCGGGGATGGGAGAGACCCAGTACTTC. Translating it yields CASSVARGLAGMGETQYF.